This TCR beta chain was identified in a study of blood T cell repertoires in COVID-19. Points on this clone: The junction differs from germline at one of its ends, possibly a read error.

This CDR3 has 15 amino acids. Looked up from germline, CDR1 is MNHNS and CDR2 is SASEGT. Per the study methods: Reference gene primers were amplified, and this amplification served to estimate nucleated cell counts. Profiled with immunoSEQ multiplex PCR; TCRdb holds only in-frame clones, not every one. The D gene and trimming were derived from the DNA, and the V and J assignments and clone size from that table. The data show about 270,000 clones, around nine tenths seen once. The rearrangement links TRBV6-1 to TRBJ1-4, with 9 bases fitting TRBD1. The sample consisted of peripheral blood. This clonotype was obtained from a man between 40 and 49 years old who had recovered from COVID-19. In DNA, the CDR3 is TGTGCCAGCAGTAAAGCCGGGACAGGGAGGGAAAAACTGTTTTTT. Encoded protein: CASSKAGTGREKLFF.